Presented here are 14 T cell receptor beta chains from one specimen sequenced in a study of T-cell memory formation after mild COVID-19 (dated by TCRdb to the early 2020s). The library was generated by 5' RACE. TCRdb names Illumina NovaSeq 6000 as the instrument used. The public reads were quality trimmed at Q25 with fastp and then assembled into clones with MiXCR by TCRdb, keeping productive beta chains. Every distinct CDR3 protein forms one entry, paired with its most common genes and DNA. This sample gives 300,000 to 400,000 distinct CDR3 sequences in total; 15% to 20% of them show up just once. Of the sample, 20% to 25% is held by the ten largest clones. The sequencing input was PBMCs or a T cell subset sorted from them (not recorded which). These receptors all stem from a man aged 18 to 29 who had mild COVID-19 (a few samples of this study predate the infection). The sample titles of this study are shuffled in the database, so cell type and time point are left out; the donor was told from shared clones.

This clonotype was seen only a few times. This chain uses TRBV7-9 with TRBJ1-1; D call uncertain. V was trimmed by 2 bases and J by 6 bases, leaving 4 bases between them. The length of the CDR3 is 11 residues. From germline, CDR1 is SEHNR and CDR2 FQNEAQ (reference sequence). CDR3 DNA sequence: TGTGCCAGCAGCTTAACTCCTGAAGCTTTCTTT. It specifies CASSLTPEAFF. Looking up the rest from reference TRBV7-9 and TRBJ1-1 gives the full variable domain: DTGVSQNPRHKITKRGQNVTFRCDPISEHNRLYWYRQTLGQGPEFLTYFQNEAQLEKSRLLSDRFSAERPKGSFSTLEIQRTEQGDSAMYLCASSLTPEAFFGQGTRLTVV.

This clonotype was seen more than once but under ten times. The chain has TRBV20-1 and TRBJ2-5; 7 bases map to TRBD1. Germline values: CDR1 DFQATT, CDR2 SNEGSKA (reference sequence). The CDR3 consists of 16 residues. V lost 6 bases to trimming and J lost 7 bases; unmatched junction nucleotides: 20. CDR3 region: CSALGTGQAPSGTQYF. The CDR3 nucleotides are TGCAGTGCCCTAGGTACTGGACAGGCGCCGTCGGGGACCCAGTACTTC.

This clonotype has only a few counts. This chain links TRBV12-3 or TRBV12-4 with TRBJ1-1; 7 bases match TRBD1. The CDR3 is 14 amino acids. V shed 6 bases and J 1 base; nucleotides not matched to a gene: 5. CDR3 loop: CASSRQGPNTEAFF. The CDR3 DNA reads TGTGCCAGCAGCCGACAGGGACCGAACACTGAAGCTTTCTTT.

This clonotype showed up just a few times. This rearrangement joins TRBV5-6 to TRBJ1-2; D is ambiguous. Germline V CDR1 and CDR2: SGHDT, YYEEEE. The CDR3 consists of 13 residues. V was pared by 4 bases and J by 4 bases, with 11 bases between. CDR3 region: CASSRRPGYGYTF. The CDR3 region has the DNA TGTGCCAGCAGCAGACGGCCGGGCTATGGCTACACCTTC.

This clonotype has a handful of counts. This rearrangement joins TRBV5-1 to TRBJ2-2; a weak D match, TRBD1 (6 bases). This CDR3 is 16 amino acids long. Germline lookup yields CDR1 SGHRS and CDR2 YFSETQ. With 0 bases removed from V and 4 bases from J, the gap between germline ends came to 13 bases. The CDR3 here is CASSLVRGPVTGELFF. The DNA of the CDR3 is TGCGCCAGCAGCTTGGTCAGGGGCCCAGTCACCGGGGAGCTGTTTTTT.

This clonotype was observed a handful of times. The chain recombines TRBV5-8 with TRBJ2-7; D is perhaps TRBD2 (5 bases). Trimming left V 0 bases short and J 6 bases short, with 10 bases between. CDR1 and CDR2 from the germline V gene are SGHTS and YDEGEE. The CDR3 covers 13 residues. This CDR3 reads CASSLGGRSEQYF. For the CDR3, the DNA is TGTGCCAGCAGCTTGGGAGGGCGTAGCGAGCAGTACTTC.

The CDR3: CASARDRRQQYV. CDR3 nucleotides: TGTGCCAGCGCCCGGGACCGTCGACAACAGTACGTC. The chain joins TRBV2 to TRBJ2-7; D might be TRBD1 or TRBD2, each matching 5 bases. In germline, CDR1 is SNHLY, CDR2 FYNNEI. The CDR3 extends over 12 amino acids. V lost 8 bases and J lost 10, with 18 bases in between.

This clonotype was counted between two and nine times. V gene TRBV9 combines with J gene TRBJ2-3; TRBD2 matches 10 bases. CDR3 length: 16 residues. Germline values: CDR1 SGDLS, CDR2 YYNGEE. V lost 0 bases to trimming and J lost 6 bases; unmatched junction nucleotides: 7. The CDR3 protein is CASSVATSGSSDTQYF. DNA of the CDR3: TGTGCCAGCAGCGTAGCGACTAGCGGGTCATCTGATACGCAGTATTTT.

The chain recombines TRBV7-6 with TRBJ2-1; D unclear. The CDR3 spans 15 residues. V gave up 1 base and J gave up 3 bases, with 10 bases separating them. CDR1 and CDR2 (germline): SGHVS, FNYEAQ. CDR3 sequence: CASSLGDGRYNEQFF. CDR3 sequence (DNA): TGTGCCAGCAGCTTAGGAGACGGCCGCTACAATGAGCAGTTCTTC.

This clonotype was picked up many times. J is TRBJ1-1 and V is TRBV12-3 or TRBV12-4; 7 bases are shared with TRBD1. CDR3 length: 13 residues. V shed 5 bases and J 6 bases; nucleotides not matched to a gene: 6. The CDR3 here is CASSVQGVAEAFF. The CDR3 DNA reads TGTGCCAGCAGTGTCCAGGGGGTCGCTGAAGCTTTCTTT.

This clonotype was detected only a few times. The V call is TRBV12-5, the J call TRBJ2-3; 7 bases map to TRBD1. Trimming removed 5 bases from V and 1 base from J; junction bases left unmatched: 6. Germline loops: CDR1 LGHNT, CDR2 FRNRAP. The CDR3 extends over 15 amino acids. Here the CDR3 reads CASGPNRGGTDTQYF. In nucleotides, the CDR3 is TGTGCTAGTGGTCCTAACAGGGGAGGCACAGATACGCAGTATTTT.

The V and J genes are TRBV20-1 and TRBJ2-7; D is perhaps TRBD1 or TRBD2 (7 bases each). The ends were cut back, 1 base at V and 3 bases at J, with 16 bases in the middle. CDR1 and CDR2 (germline): DFQATT, SNEGSKA (reference sequence). The CDR3 sequence is 15 residues long. CDR3: CSARGSQGGIYEQYV. CDR3 sequence (DNA): TGCAGTGCTAGAGGTAGTCAGGGGGGGATCTACGAGCAGTACGTC.

The V and J genes are TRBV4-2 and TRBJ1-3; D gene uncertain. Trimming shortened V by 4 bases and J by 5 bases, and 18 bases separated the two germline ends. Germline-derived CDR1 and CDR2 are LGHNA and YNFKEQ. The CDR3 loop spans 16 amino acids. The CDR3 is CASSPQRALSRNTIYF. The CDR3 DNA reads TGTGCCAGCAGCCCCCAGCGGGCCTTGAGTCGAAACACCATATATTTT.

J is TRBJ2-3 and V is TRBV5-4, with 7 nucleotides matching TRBD1. Trimming cost V 4 bases and J 3 bases; bases outside gene matches: 8. The CDR3 sequence is 15 residues long. Looked up from germline, CDR1 is SGHNT and CDR2 is YYREEE (reference sequence). CDR3 nucleotides: TGTGCCAGCAGCCAGCACGACAGGGAGACAGATACGCAGTATTTT. The encoded protein is CASSQHDRETDTQYF.